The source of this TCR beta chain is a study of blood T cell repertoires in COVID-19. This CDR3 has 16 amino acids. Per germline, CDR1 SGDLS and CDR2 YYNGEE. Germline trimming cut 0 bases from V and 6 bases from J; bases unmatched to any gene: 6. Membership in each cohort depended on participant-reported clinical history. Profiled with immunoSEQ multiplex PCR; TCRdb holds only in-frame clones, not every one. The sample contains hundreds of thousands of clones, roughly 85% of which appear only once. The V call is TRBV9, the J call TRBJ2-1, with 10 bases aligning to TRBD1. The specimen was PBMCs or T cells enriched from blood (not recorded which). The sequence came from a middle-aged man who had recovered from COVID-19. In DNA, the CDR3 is TGTGCCAGCAGCGTAGGACAGGGGGCGTTTGGCAATGAGCAGTTCTTC. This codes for CASSVGQGAFGNEQFF.